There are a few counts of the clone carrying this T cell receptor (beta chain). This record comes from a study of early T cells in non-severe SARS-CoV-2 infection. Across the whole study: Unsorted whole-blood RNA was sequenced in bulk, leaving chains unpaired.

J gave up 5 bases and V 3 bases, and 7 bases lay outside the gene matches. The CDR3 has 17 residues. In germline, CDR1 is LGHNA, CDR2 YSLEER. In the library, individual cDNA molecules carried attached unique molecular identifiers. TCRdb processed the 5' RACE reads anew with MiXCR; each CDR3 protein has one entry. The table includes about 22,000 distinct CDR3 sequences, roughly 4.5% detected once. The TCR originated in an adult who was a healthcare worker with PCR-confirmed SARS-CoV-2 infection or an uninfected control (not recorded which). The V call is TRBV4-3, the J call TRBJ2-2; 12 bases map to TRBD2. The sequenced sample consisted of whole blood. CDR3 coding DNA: TGCGCCAGCAGCCAGAGGACTAGCGGGGCTAAGACCGGGGAGCTGTTTTTT. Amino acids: CASSQRTSGAKTGELFF.